These 15 T cell receptor beta chains share one sample of origin, sequenced in a study of shared clonotypes between healthy human individuals. The table came from immunoSEQ multiplex PCR; TCRdb's copy has only in-frame clones and leaves some out. Of millions of clones listed, more than 80% are singletons. Sample: naive CD4+ T cells sorted from blood. Indicated subset: CD45RA+ positively selected. The receptors here all came from a young man in good health.

The chain couples TRBV7-2 to TRBJ2-1, with D perhaps matching TRBD2 (6 bases). Germline V gene data show CDR1 as SGHTA and CDR2 as FQGNSA. This CDR3 is built from 14 residues. The V end lost 0 bases, the J end lost 7 bases, and 10 bases lay between the germline ends. The CDR3 reads CASSLATRLNEQFF. DNA for the CDR3: TGTGCCAGCAGCTTAGCGACTAGATTAAATGAGCAGTTCTTC.

The gene calls are TRBV10-2 and TRBJ2-5; 9 bases match TRBD2. V was pared by 1 base and J by 2 bases, with 8 bases of the junction left unmatched. CDR3 length: 17 amino acids. Germline CDR1 WSHSY, CDR2 SAAADI. As DNA, the CDR3 is TGCGCCAGCAGTGAGTTGGCTAGCGGGGTGGGGCAAGAGACCCAGTACTTC. It yields the protein CASSELASGVGQETQYF.

The V and J genes are TRBV9 and TRBJ2-3; maybe TRBD1 (5 bases). The germline V and J ends were trimmed by 2 bases and 1 base, with 8 bases remaining between them. The CDR3 consists of 14 residues. CDR1 SGDLS and CDR2 YYNGEE come from the germline V gene. As DNA, the CDR3 is TGTGCCAGCAGCGTTTTACAGGGCACAGATACGCAGTATTTT. It codes for CASSVLQGTDTQYF.

The rearrangement joins TRBV11-2 to TRBJ2-7, with D perhaps matching TRBD2 (5 bases). Germline V CDR1 and CDR2: SGHAT, FQNNGV. This CDR3 has 14 residues. Trimming left V 5 bases short and J 2 bases short, with 13 bases between. Here the CDR3 DNA reads TGTGCCAGCAGCCCGAGGGCGGTGACCTACGAGCAGTACTTC. Translated, it gives CASSPRAVTYEQYF.

This clone was picked up one time. The chain employs TRBV5-6 and TRBJ2-3; D perhaps matches TRBD2 (6 bases). The length of the CDR3 is 15 residues. V was cut by 2 bases and J by 1 base, with 11 bases left in between. CDR1 SGHDT and CDR2 YYEEEE come from the germline V gene. The CDR3 nucleotides are TGTGCCAGCAGCTTCGGTTGGGGGGGCACAGATACGCAGTATTTT. Amino acids: CASSFGWGGTDTQYF.

Points on this clone: The same CDR3 is also encoded by other DNA sequences in this sample. The chain joins TRBV5-4 to TRBJ1-6, with unresolved D. Trimming took 4 bases from V and 0 from J, leaving 8 bases between them. CDR1 and CDR2 from the germline V gene are SGHNT and YYREEE (reference sequence). The CDR3 has 15 amino acids. CDR3 sequence: CASSLGSSYNSPLHF. The CDR3 DNA is TGTGCCAGCAGCCTCGGGAGCTCCTATAATTCACCCCTCCACTTT.

The genes are TRBV7-9 and TRBJ1-1; 9 positions agree with TRBD1. Per germline, CDR1 SEHNR and CDR2 FQNEAQ (reference sequence). The CDR3 totals 14 residues. J gave up 5 bases and V 4 bases, and 5 bases lay outside the gene matches. The CDR3 protein is CASSSTGGRTEAFF. CDR3 coding DNA: TGTGCCAGCAGCTCCACAGGGGGCAGGACTGAAGCTTTCTTT.

V is TRBV5-1 and J is TRBJ2-3, with 12 bases identical to TRBD2. CDR3 length equals 17 residues. Unmatched junction bases numbered 6, after V lost 0 bases and J lost 4 bases. Germline V lookup: CDR1 SGHRS, CDR2 YFSETQ. The DNA of the CDR3 is TGCGCCAGCAGCTTGGATTCTAGCGGGAGGGCCGCAGATACGCAGTATTTT. This codes for CASSLDSSGRAADTQYF.

This clone has only one observation. The chain uses TRBV5-1 and TRBJ2-7; TRBD2 matches at 9 bases. With 2 bases clipped from V and 6 bases from J, the junction kept 6 bases outside the gene matches. This CDR3 region has 14 residues. Germline lookup yields CDR1 SGHRS and CDR2 YFSETQ. CDR3 protein: CASSFEAGGAEQYF. DNA of the CDR3: TGCGCCAGCAGCTTTGAAGCGGGGGGCGCCGAGCAGTACTTC.

This clone has only a few counts. The V call is TRBV30, the J call TRBJ1-1; D uncertain. This CDR3 comprises 11 residues. V lost 3 bases, J lost 5 bases, and 7 bases lay in between. Per the germline V gene, CDR1 is GTSNPN and CDR2 is SVGIG (reference sequence). CDR3 amino acids: CAWRDITEAFF. CDR3 in DNA: TGTGCCTGGAGGGATATTACTGAAGCTTTCTTT.

The V gene is TRBV4-3, the J gene TRBJ2-7, with 7 bases lining up with TRBD2. Germline CDR1 and CDR2: LGHNA and YSLEER. Losses at the gene ends were 3 bases for V and 3 bases for J; bases not matched to a gene: 2. CDR3 length: 13 amino acids. CDR3 sequence: CASSQASGYEQYF. The DNA of the CDR3 is TGCGCCAGCAGCCAGGCTAGCGGCTACGAGCAGTACTTC.

As regards this clone: Other DNA sequences from this sample encode an identical CDR3 as well. This rearrangement joins TRBV20-1 to TRBJ2-3; D is undetermined. V lost 7 bases and J 4 bases, leaving 6 bases between the germline ends. The CDR3 totals 10 residues. The germline V gene encodes CDR1 DFQATT and CDR2 SNEGSKA (reference sequence). The CDR3 is CSVWADTQYF. The CDR3 DNA follows: TGCAGTGTTTGGGCAGATACGCAGTATTTT.

The rearrangement joins TRBV19 to TRBJ2-7; D might be TRBD1 (7 bases). V shed 5 bases and J shed 2 bases, with 16 bases lying between them. The CDR3 consists of 15 residues. The germline gives CDR1 LNHDA, CDR2 SQIVND (reference sequence). The CDR3 spells CASSAKQGEAYEQYF. DNA for the CDR3: TGTGCCAGTAGTGCGAAGCAGGGGGAGGCCTACGAGCAGTACTTC.

The chain recombines TRBV2 with TRBJ2-2; tentative D call: TRBD1 (5 bases). V was trimmed by 5 bases and J by 0 bases, leaving 10 bases between them. CDR1 is SNHLY and CDR2 is FYNNEI in the germline V gene. The CDR3 length is 15 residues. Here the CDR3 reads CASSSRVSNTGELFF. CDR3 sequence (DNA): TGTGCCAGCAGTAGCAGGGTCTCGAACACCGGGGAGCTGTTTTTT.

This clone was detected only once. The chain couples TRBV7-3 to TRBJ2-2; TRBD2 aligns across 7 bases. The junction had 4 bases not matched to a gene; V was cut back by 2 bases and J by 4 bases. The CDR3 length is 15 residues. In germline, CDR1 is SGHTA, CDR2 FQGTGA. The CDR3 DNA reads TGTGCCAGCAGCTTATCGGCGGGGGTCACCGGGGAGCTGTTTTTT. This encodes CASSLSAGVTGELFF.